This T cell receptor beta chain emerged from a study of Ad26.COV2.S vaccination and SARS-CoV-2 variants. Study-level points and caveats: The TCR-based breadth and depth measures might underestimate overall T cell responses.

Per germline, CDR1 SNHLY and CDR2 FYNNEI. V lost 3 bases, J lost 4 bases, and 4 bases lay in between. The CDR3 is 12 residues long. Treatment of the sample: roughly 19 received Ad26.COV2.S at low or high dose, single or two shots; roughly five received placebo; per-sample allocation not given. All samples were drawn on day 63, counting from the first vaccine or placebo injection. Clones were sequenced by immunoSEQ multiplex PCR, and TCRdb holds only the in-frame ones, with some missing. This sample has around 450,000 clones, with 85% to 90% found just once. This clone appeared a few times. No antigen is known for it. The sample has other DNA sequences that encode this CDR3 too.

The TCR was taken from a person between 18 and 60 years old who received the Ad26.COV2.S COVID-19 vaccine or a placebo. The genes are TRBV2 and TRBJ2-1; D gene ambiguous. This material consisted of peripheral blood, taken in a trial of Ad26.COV2.S vaccine versus placebo. The CDR3 spells CASSEVYNEQFF. Here the CDR3 DNA reads TGTGCCAGCAGTGAGGTATACAATGAGCAGTTCTTC.